This T cell receptor (beta chain) was sequenced for a study of blood T cell repertoires in COVID-19. Study in general: Italy, Spain and the United States were the sources of the convalescent and acute COVID-19 samples. PBMCs, B-cell-depleted T cells, or T cells were the source of the cDNA or gDNA that made up the material.

This clone was picked up one time. Original processing methods: It was from reference gene primer amplification that nucleated cell counts were estimated. The assay was immunoSEQ multiplex PCR, and TCRdb's table has in-frame clones only and misses some. From that table come the V and J calls and clone size; the DNA was used to work out D and trimming. The sample has approximately 230,000 clones; roughly 80% are singletons. Source material: peripheral blood. The clonotype comes from a man older than 75 with acute or convalescent COVID-19.

CDR3 sequence (DNA): TGTGCCAGCAGCTTAGGTCCCCTGGGCGGACAGTATAATTCACCCCTCCACTTT. Its translation is CASSLGPLGGQYNSPLHF. This chain uses TRBV7-2 with TRBJ1-6; maybe TRBD1 (6 bases). V lost 1 base, J lost 4 bases, and 17 bases lay in between. The CDR3 runs 18 residues. CDR1 and CDR2 (germline): SGHTA, FQGNSA.